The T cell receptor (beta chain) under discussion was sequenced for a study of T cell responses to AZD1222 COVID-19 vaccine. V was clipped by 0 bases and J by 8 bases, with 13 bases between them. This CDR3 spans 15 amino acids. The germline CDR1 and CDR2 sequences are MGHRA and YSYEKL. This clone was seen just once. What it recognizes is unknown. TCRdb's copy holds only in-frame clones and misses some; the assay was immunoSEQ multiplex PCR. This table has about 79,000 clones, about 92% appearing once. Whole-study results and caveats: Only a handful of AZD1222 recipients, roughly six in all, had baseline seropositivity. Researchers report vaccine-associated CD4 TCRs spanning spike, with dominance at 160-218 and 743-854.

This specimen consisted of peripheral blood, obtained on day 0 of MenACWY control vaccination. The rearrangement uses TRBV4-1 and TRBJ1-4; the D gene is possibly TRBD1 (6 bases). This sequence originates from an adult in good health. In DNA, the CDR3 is TGCGCCAGCAGCCAAGATCCAGGGGCGCGGGAAAAACTGTTTTTT. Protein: CASSQDPGAREKLFF.